A selection of T cell receptor beta chains follows, all from one sample in a study of T cell repertoires in cytomegalovirus infection. TCRdb re-called the reads through MiXCR, storing one row per CDR3 protein. The table lists approximately 130,000 distinct CDR3 sequences, more than 7% of them singletons, with 9.5% to 13% in the top ten. The specimen sequenced was PBMCs. These receptors all come from a human donor in good health (CMV status not recorded). Some clones in this sample may be carry-over from other donors' samples. CDR3s leave out the opening cysteine and the closing phenylalanine or tryptophan.

J | V | CDR3
TRBJ1-4 | TRBV7-6 | ASSSSSEKLF
TRBJ1-1 | TRBV7-9 | ASSPRQGVNTEAF
TRBJ1-2 | TRBV19 | ARIPGRTNYGYT
TRBJ2-5 | TRBV7-2 | ASSLTLQETQY
TRBJ1-5 | TRBV7-2 | ASSLEEGVGQPQH
TRBJ2-5 | TRBV6-6 | ASRTGGLETQY
TRBJ2-1 | TRBV12-3/TRBV12-4 | ASSLAGGNEQF
TRBJ2-7 | TRBV20-1 | SGREGSGEQY
TRBJ1-1 | TRBV7-9 | ASSWLTGEVAF
TRBJ2-3 | TRBV12-3/TRBV12-4 | ASSKPGPQGDTQY
TRBJ1-6 | TRBV20-1 | SASEVGSYNSPLH
TRBJ2-7 | TRBV20-1 | SAPKGTYEQY
TRBJ2-2 | TRBV2 | ASSDVGTAPNTGELF
TRBJ1-4 | TRBV28 | ASSTTGWGFEKLF
TRBJ2-3 | TRBV14 | ASSPGYTDTQY
TRBJ1-2 | TRBV2 | ASTEGRYGYT
TRBJ1-1 | TRBV2 | ASSEEGMTGGEAF
TRBJ2-7 | TRBV20-1 | STSSLGGFREQY
TRBJ2-7 | TRBV28 | ASSLLAQGMGTYEQY
TRBJ2-7 | TRBV7-6 | ASSPELGSPYEQY
TRBJ1-1 | TRBV7-6 | ASSLVRDAEAF
TRBJ1-1 | TRBV7-9 | ASSLRAIFEAF
TRBJ1-4 | TRBV20-1 | SASPGQGEKLF
TRBJ2-7 | TRBV7-8 | ASSLGRDREQY
TRBJ1-1 | TRBV5-4 | ASSGGRRTEAF
TRBJ2-3 | TRBV7-2 | ASRPTGTDTQY
TRBJ2-5 | TRBV7-2 | ASSLGGLAGGRETQY
TRBJ1-5 | TRBV19 | ASSINTPVGNQPQH
TRBJ1-2 | TRBV7-8 | ASSLASGTGGAGYT
TRBJ2-1 | TRBV7-9 | ASSPGQVFHNEQF
TRBJ1-5 | TRBV7-2 | ASSLGFIGASNQPQH
TRBJ2-3 | TRBV7-8 | ASSLVEDTQY
TRBJ1-1 | TRBV25-1 | ASSDRPLDRGKAF
TRBJ1-5 | TRBV30 | AWREDTGGTQPQH
TRBJ1-3 | TRBV24-1 | ATSRTSGGNSGNTIY
TRBJ2-1 | TRBV11-3 | ASSVGTGKSNEQF
TRBJ2-3 | TRBV19 | ASHGGSGGSTDTQY
TRBJ1-1 | TRBV12-3/TRBV12-4 | ASTDTGSTEAF
TRBJ2-1 | TRBV5-1 | ASSYIAGGYNEQF
TRBJ2-3 | TRBV7-8 | ASRPLAGGPDTQY
TRBJ2-5 | TRBV12-3/TRBV12-4 | ATGRETQY
TRBJ2-7 | TRBV20-1 | SARDQRGAYEQY
TRBJ1-2 | TRBV7-2 | ASSLPGVNYGYT
TRBJ2-7 | TRBV20-1 | SARDEQGISYEQY
TRBJ1-4 | TRBV7-9 | ASSTGTLLNEKLF
TRBJ2-7 | TRBV12-3/TRBV12-4 | ASSPLFGAAGSYEQY
TRBJ2-2 | TRBV20-1 | SARPPGGPGELF
TRBJ2-2 | TRBV5-1 | ASSFGTGNTGELF
TRBJ1-2 | TRBV28 | ASSFGGGYT
TRBJ1-1 | TRBV6-1 | ASSDLSRVTEAF
TRBJ1-1 | TRBV12-3/TRBV12-4 | ASSLGAGETEAF
TRBJ2-2 | TRBV7-9 | ASSITGGHTGELF
TRBJ2-7 | TRBV20-1 | SARVNSRSSLLSYEQY
TRBJ1-5 | TRBV7-9 | ASSLEAGGGNQPQH
TRBJ1-4 | TRBV7-2 | ASSLLGGATNEKLF
TRBJ1-1 | TRBV5-1 | ASSSPGTGKTEAF